Listed below are T cell receptor beta chains from one sample, sequenced in a study of T cell responses to AZD1222 COVID-19 vaccine. TCRdb's copy holds only in-frame clones and misses some; the assay was immunoSEQ multiplex PCR. In the table there are over 100,000 clones, approximately 88% of which are singletons. Sequenced material: peripheral blood, taken on day 0 of AZD1222 vaccination. Source of these receptors: an adult in good health. Each CDR3 is given with its conserved first and last residue. D genes are given only for firm matches. Some rows mark clone size as missing; the rest say once, few, many or name a class of expanded clone.

V	D	size	J	CDR3	DNA
TRBV9	.	.	TRBJ1-6	CASSVYQGNGWNSPLHF	TGTGCCAGCAGCGTTTATCAGGGGAACGGTTGGAATTCACCCCTCCACTTT
TRBV5-5	.	.	TRBJ1-5	CASSPGHNGNQPQHF	TGTGCCAGCAGCCCAGGACATAACGGGAATCAGCCCCAGCATTTT
TRBV6-4	.	.	TRBJ2-2	CASSEGLNTGELFF	TGTGCCAGCAGTGAAGGGCTTAACACCGGGGAGCTGTTTTTT
TRBV11-3	TRBD2	.	TRBJ2-3	CASSYLLDLAGACTDTQYF	TGTGCCAGCAGCTACCTACTAGATTTAGCGGGGGCCTGCACAGATACGCAGTATTTT
TRBV15	.	.	TRBJ1-3	CATSASGNTIYF	TGTGCCACCAGCGCTTCTGGAAACACCATATATTTT
TRBV1	.	.	TRBJ2-7	CTSSQISGTSIGRAVLRWF	.
TRBV4-1	.	.	TRBJ1-1	CASSQVQNSNTEAFF	TGCGCCAGCAGCCAAGTGCAGAATTCGAACACTGAAGCTTTCTTT
TRBV10-3	.	.	TRBJ2-1	CAVEQGYEQFF	TGTGCCGTAGAACAGGGTTATGAGCAGTTCTTC
TRBV2	TRBD1	.	TRBJ1-2	CASSSTGFKTGGGYTF	TGTGCCAGCAGTTCGACAGGGTTCAAGACAGGTGGTGGCTACACCTTC
TRBV5-5	TRBD1	.	TRBJ1-2	CASSSGQGSYYGYTF	TGTGCCAGCAGCTCCGGACAGGGGAGTTACTATGGCTACACCTTC
TRBV19	TRBD1	few	TRBJ2-7	CASSEGQFLYEQYF	TGTGCCAGTAGTGAGGGACAGTTTCTATACGAGCAGTACTTC
TRBV5-1	TRBD1	.	TRBJ1-4	CASSLETGRSEKLFF	TGCGCCAGCAGCTTGGAGACAGGGCGGAGTGAAAAACTGTTTTTT
TRBV10-3	.	.	TRBJ2-5	CAISVDTQETQYF	TGTGCCATCAGTGTGGATACTCAAGAGACCCAGTACTTC
TRBV14	.	once	TRBJ1-2	CASSQGGGYTF	TGTGCCAGCAGCCAAGGGGGCGGCTACACCTTC
TRBV14	.	.	TRBJ1-1	CASSRGSGRNTEAFF	TGTGCCAGCAGCCGTGGAAGCGGTAGAAACACTGAAGCTTTCTTT
TRBV6-5	.	.	TRBJ2-3	CASSPLAGSTDTQYF	TGTGCCAGCAGCCCACTAGCTGGTTCCACAGATACGCAGTATTTT
TRBV19	TRBD1	.	TRBJ1-3	CASSTSGTGSAGNTIYF	TGTGCCAGTAGTACTTCCGGGACAGGGAGCGCTGGAAACACCATATATTTT
TRBV14	.	.	TRBJ1-2	CASSSGLSGYTF	TGTGCCAGCAGCTCGGGGCTGTCTGGCTACACCTTC
TRBV18	.	.	TRBJ1-6	CATSNTGSTLNSPLHF	TGTGCCACCTCTAATACCGGGTCGACACTTAATTCACCCCTCCACTTT
TRBV12-5	.	.	TRBJ1-1	CASGLEVNTEAFF	TGTGCTAGTGGTTTGGAGGTGAACACTGAAGCTTTCTTT
TRBV7-9	.	.	TRBJ1-2	CASSFPQGPGYGYTF	TGTGCCAGCAGCTTTCCCCAGGGTCCTGGATATGGCTACACCTTC
TRBV7-6	.	.	TRBJ1-6	CASRTDDNSPLHF	TGTGCCAGCAGGACAGATGATAATTCACCCCTCCACTTT
TRBV6-5	TRBD1	.	TRBJ1-5	CASRRQGNQPQHF	TGTGCCAGCAGAAGACAGGGTAATCAGCCCCAGCATTTT
TRBV2	.	once	TRBJ1-2	CASGRGSYGYTF	TGTGCCAGCGGCCGGGGTTCCTATGGCTACACCTTC
TRBV5-6	TRBD1	.	TRBJ1-4	CASSLVEGAGEKLFF	TGTGCCAGCAGCTTGGTCGAGGGGGCGGGTGAAAAACTGTTTTTT
TRBV14	.	.	TRBJ1-1	CASSPYINTEAFF	TGTGCCAGCAGCCCATATATTAACACTGAAGCTTTCTTT
TRBV7-6	.	.	TRBJ2-3	CASSLAARMGTDTQYF	TGTGCCAGCAGCTTAGCGGCGAGGATGGGGACAGATACGCAGTATTTT
TRBV7-2	TRBD1	.	TRBJ1-2	CASSPLGTGGGVYGYTF	TGTGCCAGCAGCCCCCTCGGGACAGGGGGAGGTGTCTATGGCTACACCTTC
TRBV7-9	TRBD2	few	TRBJ2-2	CASRDGLAGPGKNTGELFF	TGTGCCAGCAGAGACGGACTAGCGGGTCCTGGGAAGAACACCGGGGAGCTGTTTTTT
TRBV6-5	TRBD2	.	TRBJ2-5	CASSYSGREETQYF	TGTGCCAGCAGTTACTCAGGGAGGGAAGAGACCCAGTACTTC